What follows are 25 T cell receptor beta chains derived from one specimen sequenced in a study of blood T cell repertoires in COVID-19. TCRdb keeps only in-frame clones here, not all; method: immunoSEQ multiplex PCR. The top ten clones hold approximately 2.5% of a sample with 200,000 or so clones, approximately 89% of them seen once. The source material was PBMCs or T cells enriched from blood (not recorded which). The receptors originated from a woman aged 35 to 49 with acute COVID-19.

V usage is TRBV20-1 and J usage is TRBJ1-2; D gene uncertain. The germline V and J ends were trimmed by 3 bases and 4 bases, with 9 bases remaining between them. The CDR3 spans 12 residues. Germline V gives CDR1 DFQATT, CDR2 SNEGSKA (reference sequence). For the CDR3, the DNA is TGCAGTGCTAGTCCAGGCCTCTATGGCTACACCTTC. Translation gives CSASPGLYGYTF.

The chain carries TRBV19 and TRBJ2-1; D is possibly TRBD1 (6 bases). The CDR3 covers 14 residues. V lost 9 bases to trimming and J lost 5 bases, with 17 bases between them. CDR1 is LNHDA and CDR2 is SQIVND in the germline V gene (reference sequence). CDR3 amino acids: CASEQGWGNNEQFF. CDR3 nucleotide sequence: TGTGCCAGCGAACAGGGCTGGGGAAACAATGAGCAGTTCTTC.

The chain carries TRBV27 and TRBJ2-1; 8 bases align to TRBD1. The CDR3 extends over 15 amino acids. The V gene's germline CDR1 is MNHEY and CDR2 SMNVEV (reference sequence). The V gene end was trimmed by 5 bases and the J gene end by 0 bases; junction bases not matched to a gene: 3. The CDR3 region has the DNA TGTGCCAGCAGTCCGGACAGGGACTCCTACAATGAGCAGTTCTTC. This codes for CASSPDRDSYNEQFF.

This chain connects TRBV10-3 to TRBJ2-7, with D possibly TRBD1 on 6 matching bases. CDR1 and CDR2 (germline): ENHRY, SYGVKD. V was cut by 5 bases and J by 5 bases, with 13 bases left in between. This CDR3 has 13 residues. DNA of the CDR3: TGTGCCATCAGTAATGGGGGCATGAACGAGCAGTACGTC. It yields the protein CAISNGGMNEQYV.

The V gene is TRBV27, the J gene TRBJ2-5; D is possibly TRBD1 (5 bases). This CDR3 region has 16 residues. V gave up 6 bases and J gave up 2 bases, with 19 bases separating them. Germline assignment: CDR1 MNHEY and CDR2 SMNVEV (reference sequence). The CDR3 sequence: CASSPSRVAGQETQYF. DNA of the CDR3: TGTGCCAGCAGCCCCTCCAGGGTAGCAGGGCAAGAGACCCAGTACTTC.

This rearrangement joins TRBV7-9 to TRBJ1-1; D is ambiguous. Trimming cost V 8 bases and J 7 bases, with 14 bases left between them. Germline CDR1 and CDR2: SEHNR and FQNEAQ (reference sequence). The CDR3 has 12 residues. The CDR3 sequence is CASATGGSEAFF. The DNA for the CDR3 is TGTGCCAGCGCGACCGGAGGAAGTGAAGCTTTCTTT. Looking up the rest from reference TRBV7-9 and TRBJ1-1 gives the full variable domain: DTGVSQNPRHKITKRGQNVTFRCDPISEHNRLYWYRQTLGQGPEFLTYFQNEAQLEKSRLLSDRFSAERPKGSFSTLEIQRTEQGDSAMYLCASATGGSEAFFGQGTRLTVV.

The chain links TRBV2 to TRBJ2-3, with 14 bases aligning to TRBD2. The V and J ends lost 8 bases and 7 bases, in that order; junction bases with no gene match: 8. CDR3 length equals 15 residues. Per the germline V gene, CDR1 is SNHLY and CDR2 is FYNNEI. The CDR3 sequence: CASGSGTSGRHTQYF. CDR3 coding DNA: TGTGCCAGCGGCTCCGGGACTAGCGGGAGACATACGCAGTATTTT.

The J gene is TRBJ2-3, the V gene TRBV9; the D gene is possibly TRBD1 (5 bases). V gave up 0 bases and J gave up 4 bases, with 12 bases separating them. The CDR3 sequence is 15 residues long. Germline loops: CDR1 SGDLS, CDR2 YYNGEE. The CDR3 sequence: CASSVESRAADTQYF. The CDR3 region has the DNA TGTGCCAGCAGCGTAGAAAGCAGGGCAGCAGATACGCAGTATTTT. Looking up the rest from reference TRBV9 and TRBJ2-3 gives the full variable domain: DSGVTQTPKHLITATGQRVTLRCSPRSGDLSVYWYQQSLDQGLQFLIQYYNGEERAKGNILERFSAQQFPDLHSELNLSSLELGDSALYFCASSVESRAADTQYFGPGTRLTVL.

V is TRBV11-2 and J is TRBJ1-4; no clear D. The CDR3 length is 15 residues. V lost 0 bases and J 8 bases, leaving 13 bases between the germline ends. The V gene's germline CDR1 is SGHAT and CDR2 FQNNGV. The CDR3 loop reads CASSLEGGFGEKLFF. CDR3 DNA: TGTGCCAGCAGCTTAGAAGGAGGGTTCGGCGAAAAACTGTTTTTT.

This chain links TRBV29-1 with TRBJ2-1; D is possibly TRBD2 (6 bases). The length of the CDR3 is 14 residues. Germline lookup yields CDR1 SQVTM and CDR2 ANQGSEA. V was trimmed by 4 bases and J by 12 bases, leaving 22 bases between them. CDR3 loop: CSVVAGTGLMGQFF. The CDR3 coding sequence is TGCAGCGTTGTCGCCGGGACTGGACTAATGGGGCAGTTCTTC.

This chain uses TRBV30 with TRBJ2-7; a possible D gene is TRBD2 (5 bases). Germline CDR1 is GTSNPN and CDR2 is SVGIG (reference sequence). V shed 5 bases and J shed 3 bases, with 14 bases lying between them. The CDR3 spans 13 residues. The DNA of the CDR3 is TGTGCCTGGGACGCTACGGGGAACTACGAGCAGTACTTC. Its translation is CAWDATGNYEQYF.

V is TRBV19 and J is TRBJ2-2; 14 bases line up with TRBD2. The V gene's germline CDR1 is LNHDA and CDR2 SQIVND (reference sequence). The V gene end was trimmed by 5 bases and the J gene end by 7 bases; junction bases not matched to a gene: 12. The CDR3 is made up of 18 amino acids. CDR3 coding DNA: TGTGCCAGTAGTCCTCGGGGCGCGACTAGCGGGAGGGGCGGGGAGCTGTTTTTT. It is translated as CASSPRGATSGRGGELFF.

V is TRBV2 and J is TRBJ1-4; perhaps TRBD1 as D (6 bases). Germline V gene sequence: CDR1 SNHLY, CDR2 FYNNEI. The length of the CDR3 is 16 residues. With 6 bases removed from V and 7 bases from J, the gap between germline ends came to 21 bases. The CDR3 spells CASRSWRTVPPEKLFF. The DNA for the CDR3 is TGTGCCAGCAGGAGTTGGAGGACAGTCCCGCCTGAAAAACTGTTTTTT.

The chain is built from TRBV2 and TRBJ2-5; perhaps TRBD1 as D (5 bases). The ends were cut back, 7 bases at V and 5 bases at J, with 14 bases in the middle. Germline loops: CDR1 SNHLY, CDR2 FYNNEI. This CDR3 region has 13 residues. The CDR3 loop is CASMLGASETQYF. In nucleotides, the CDR3 is TGTGCCAGCATGCTAGGGGCCAGTGAGACCCAGTACTTC. The complete variable domain, with remaining parts taken from reference TRBV2 and TRBJ2-5, reads EPEVTQTPSHQVTQMGQEVILRCVPISNHLYFYWYRQILGQKVEFLVSFYNNEISEKSEIFDDQFSVERPDGSNFTLKIRSTKLEDSAMYFCASMLGASETQYFGPGTRLLVL.

This chain links TRBV4-3 with TRBJ2-2; the match to TRBD1 covers 10 bases. The trim removed 5 bases at V and 4 bases at J, leaving 7 bases unmatched. CDR1 LGHNA and CDR2 YSLEER come from the germline V gene. This CDR3 region has 16 residues. The CDR3 protein is CASSLRQGAFTGELFF. CDR3 coding DNA: TGCGCCAGCAGCTTACGACAGGGGGCGTTCACCGGGGAGCTGTTTTTT.

The gene calls are TRBV9 and TRBJ2-5; D is perhaps TRBD1 (7 bases). The germline CDR1 and CDR2 sequences are SGDLS and YYNGEE. V gave up 3 bases and J gave up 5 bases, with 20 bases separating them. This CDR3 has 16 amino acids. The CDR3 sequence is CASSGAPGGRPETQYF. In DNA, the CDR3 is TGTGCCAGCAGCGGGGCCCCAGGGGGGCGGCCCGAGACCCAGTACTTC.

The chain uses TRBV3-1 (or the pseudogene TRBV3-2) and TRBJ2-1; D might be TRBD2 (6 bases). The CDR3 is 21 residues long. V dropped 0 bases and J dropped 0 bases, with 24 bases sitting between them. CDR1 LGHDT and CDR2 YNNKEL come from the germline V gene (reference sequence). The CDR3 coding sequence is TGTGCCAGCAGCCAAGATCTTGGGGGGAAAGGGCCCCTAAGCTCCTACAATGAGCAGTTCTTC. Translating it yields CASSQDLGGKGPLSSYNEQFF.

The chain uses TRBV3-1 (or the pseudogene TRBV3-2) and TRBJ2-2; 7 bases agree with TRBD1. Germline V gives CDR1 LGHDT, CDR2 YNNKEL (reference sequence). The CDR3 is 15 amino acids. V was pared by 5 bases and J by 2 bases, with 5 bases of the junction left unmatched. CDR3 coding DNA: TGTGCCAGCAGCAGACGGGACAGAAACACCGGGGAGCTGTTTTTT. It is translated as CASSRRDRNTGELFF.

This chain connects TRBV4-2 to TRBJ1-2, with 7 bases fitting TRBD1. Germline CDR1 and CDR2: LGHNA and YNFKEQ. Trimming cost V 0 bases and J 4 bases; bases outside gene matches: 8. This CDR3 is built from 16 residues. CDR3 amino acids: CASSQDVGRDSYGYTF. CDR3 bases: TGTGCCAGCAGCCAAGATGTCGGCAGGGACAGCTATGGCTACACCTTC.

V and J are TRBV28 and TRBJ2-5, with TRBD1 identical over 9 bases. Trimming cost V 3 bases and J 3 bases; bases outside gene matches: 5. The length of the CDR3 is 15 residues. Germline loops: CDR1 MDHEN, CDR2 SYDVKM. This CDR3 reads CASSFTGGLKETQYF. CDR3 nucleotides: TGTGCCAGCAGTTTCACAGGGGGCCTGAAAGAGACCCAGTACTTC.

The genes are TRBV28 and TRBJ2-4, with 10 nucleotides matching TRBD2. Germline loops: CDR1 MDHEN, CDR2 SYDVKM. Trimming cost V 2 bases and J 6 bases; bases outside gene matches: 4. The CDR3 has 15 amino acids. The CDR3, as DNA: TGTGCCAGCAGTTTAGTACTAGCGGGATTAAACATTCAGTACTTC. Translated: CASSLVLAGLNIQYF.

The J gene is TRBJ1-2, the V gene TRBV5-1; D gene unclear. V was cut by 0 bases and J by 4 bases, with 13 bases left in between. Germline V CDR1 and CDR2: SGHRS, YFSETQ. The CDR3 length is 15 residues. In DNA, the CDR3 is TGCGCCAGCAGCTTGGCCGGGGATCAATCCTATGGCTACACCTTC. This codes for CASSLAGDQSYGYTF.

The sample holds a few counts of this clone. V and J are TRBV7-9 and TRBJ1-2; the match to TRBD1 covers 9 bases. CDR3 length equals 17 residues. The V gene's germline CDR1 is SEHNR and CDR2 FQNEAQ (reference sequence). J gave up 2 bases and V 2 bases, and 9 bases lay outside the gene matches. CDR3 in amino acids: CASSLSSGTGTNYGYTF. The DNA of the CDR3 is TGTGCCAGCAGCTTATCTTCCGGGACAGGGACCAACTATGGCTACACCTTC.

This clone was seen more than once but under ten times. The CDR3 DNA is TGTGCCAGCAGCTTCCCGACTACTTCCTACTCTGGAGAGCAGTACTTC. Residues: CASSFPTTSYSGEQYF. The V call is TRBV11-2, the J call TRBJ2-7; tentative D call: TRBD2 (5 bases). There are 16 residues in the CDR3. Germline assignment: CDR1 SGHAT and CDR2 FQNNGV. V was pared by 3 bases and J by 7 bases, with 22 bases between. Supplemented by reference TRBV11-2 and TRBJ2-7, the full variable domain reads EAGVAQSPRYKIIEKRQSVAFWCNPISGHATLYWYQQILGQGPKLLIQFQNNGVVDDSQLPKDRFSAERLKGVDSTLKIQPAKLEDSAVYLCASSFPTTSYSGEQYFGPGTRLTVT.

In regard to this clone: The sample contains more than one DNA sequence encoding this CDR3. V and J are TRBV9 and TRBJ2-3; 10 bases map to TRBD2. The V gene's germline CDR1 is SGDLS and CDR2 YYNGEE. The J segment lost 2 bases and the V segment lost 2 bases, leaving 2 bases of the junction unmatched. CDR3 length equals 15 residues. In DNA form, the CDR3 reads TGTGCCAGCAGCGTTCTAGCGGGAGACACAGATACGCAGTATTTT. This gives the protein CASSVLAGDTDTQYF.